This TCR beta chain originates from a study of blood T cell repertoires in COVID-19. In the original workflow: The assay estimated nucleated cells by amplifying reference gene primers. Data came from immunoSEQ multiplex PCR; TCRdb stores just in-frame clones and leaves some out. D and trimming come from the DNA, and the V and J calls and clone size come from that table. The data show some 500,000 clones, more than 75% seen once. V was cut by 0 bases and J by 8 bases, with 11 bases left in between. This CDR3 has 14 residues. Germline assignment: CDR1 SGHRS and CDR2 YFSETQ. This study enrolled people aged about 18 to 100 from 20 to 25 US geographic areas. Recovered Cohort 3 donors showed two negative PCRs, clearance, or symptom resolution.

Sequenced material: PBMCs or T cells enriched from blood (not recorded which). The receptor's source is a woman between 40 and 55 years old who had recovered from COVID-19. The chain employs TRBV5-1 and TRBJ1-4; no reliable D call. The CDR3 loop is CASSLGGLSEKLFF. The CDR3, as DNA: TGCGCCAGCAGCTTGGGAGGGCTATCCGAAAAACTGTTTTTT.